These 26 T cell receptor beta chains were all obtained from the same sample, sequenced in a study of persistence of HIV-infected CD4 T cells. These TCRs' antigens remain unknown. The immunoSEQ assay was version 4, run in survey mode. Sequenced by immunoSEQ multiplex PCR; TCRdb stores in-frame clones only, minus some. The data contain some 37,000 clones, about 81% of them seen just once; the ten biggest clones take up roughly 0.99%. The stimulus was an HIV-1 Gag 15-mer peptide pool, roughly 1 ug/peptide/mL. Memory cells lacking CD40L and CD69 with high CD45RO were sorted. This material consisted of cultured CD4+ T cells from PBMCs, taken from a patient who received antiretroviral therapy. The receptor set was obtained from an adult with HIV. The donor label of this sample is uncertain.

The V and J genes are TRBV28 and TRBJ1-3; a possible D gene is TRBD1 (6 bases). This CDR3 is built from 15 residues. Trimming took off 3 bases at V and 4 bases at J, with 13 bases between the two ends. Germline loops: CDR1 MDHEN, CDR2 SYDVKM. The CDR3 here is CASSLLGARGNTIYF. For the CDR3, the DNA is TGTGCCAGCAGTTTGCTGGGGGCGCGGGGAAACACCATATATTTT. Using reference TRBV28 and TRBJ1-3 for the parts outside the CDR3, the full variable domain is DVKVTQSSRYLVKRTGEKVFLECVQDMDHENMFWYRQDPGLGLRLIYFSYDVKMKEKGDIPEGYSVSREKKERFSLILESASTNQTSMYLCASSLLGARGNTIYFGEGSWLTVV.

This chain links TRBV12-3 or TRBV12-4 with TRBJ1-2; D is uncertain. Deletions cut 5 bases from V and 8 bases from J, with 15 bases between. The length of the CDR3 is 13 residues. CDR3 bases: TGTGCCAGCAGTGACGGGCCTAGAAGGGGCTACACCTTC. Its protein product is CASSDGPRRGYTF.

This chain links TRBV2 with TRBJ1-5, with a weak D call TRBD1 (6 bases). Per the germline V gene, CDR1 is SNHLY and CDR2 is FYNNEI. This CDR3 has 20 residues. Trimming took off 6 bases at V and 9 bases at J, with 36 bases between the two ends. The CDR3, as DNA: TGTGCCAGCAGCGCTATGAACCCGGCGGTTCTTAGGAGGGGGGTAAGGCCCCAGCATTTT. Its translation: CASSAMNPAVLRRGVRPQHF.

The chain couples TRBV19 to TRBJ1-1; no definite D call. The V end lost 5 bases, the J end lost 0 bases, and 10 bases lay between the germline ends. The CDR3 consists of 14 residues. Per the germline V gene, CDR1 is LNHDA and CDR2 is SQIVND (reference sequence). The CDR3 DNA reads as TGTGCCAGTAGTCAGCACGGGATGAACACTGAAGCTTTCTTT. This codes for CASSQHGMNTEAFF.

The chain carries TRBV4-1 and TRBJ2-1, with 8 bases fitting TRBD1. The CDR3 sequence is 18 residues long. The germline CDR1 and CDR2 sequences are MGHRA and YSYEKL. Trimming at V came to 0 bases and at J to 7 bases, leaving 14 bases not matched to a gene. The CDR3 nucleotides are TGCGCCAGCAGCCAAGATCGAGGTGCGAGACAGGGGAAGAATGAGCAGTTCTTC. Translated, it gives CASSQDRGARQGKNEQFF.

Comment on this clone: This clone may be a read error of a much larger clone one base away. This CDR3 is also generated by other DNA sequences in the sample. The chain joins TRBV6-1 to TRBJ1-2; unclear D gene. The CDR3 contains 13 residues. CDR1 is MNHNS and CDR2 is SASEGT in the germline V gene. V gave up 2 bases and J gave up 2 bases, with 6 bases separating them. The CDR3 DNA follows: TGTGCCAGCAGTGAAAGAAGGAACTATGGCTACACCTTC. Amino acids: CASSERRNYGYTF.

The chain links TRBV2 to TRBJ2-2; 9 nucleotides agree with TRBD1. The CDR3 consists of 14 residues. V was pared by 6 bases and J by 3 bases, with 2 bases of the junction left unmatched. Germline-derived CDR1 and CDR2 are SNHLY and FYNNEI. The CDR3 spells CASRGTGHTGELFF. In DNA form, the CDR3 reads TGTGCCAGCAGGGGGACAGGGCACACCGGGGAGCTGTTTTTT.

V usage is TRBV6-5 and J usage is TRBJ2-4; no clear D. Germline values: CDR1 MNHEY, CDR2 SVGAGI. The V end was cut by 0 bases, the J end by 0 bases, with 9 bases between. The CDR3 sequence is 16 residues long. This CDR3 reads CASSYSRSLAKNIQYF. The CDR3 nucleotides read TGTGCCAGCAGTTACTCGAGGAGCCTAGCCAAAAACATTCAGTACTTC.

This clone was seen only a few times. As DNA, the CDR3 is TGTGCCAGCAGTGACATCGGACTGAGCACAGATACGCAGTATTTT. Encoded protein: CASSDIGLSTDTQYF. V and J are TRBV7-8 and TRBJ2-3; D may be TRBD2 (5 bases). This CDR3 spans 15 amino acids. V was pared by 6 bases and J by 0 bases, with 13 bases between. Germline CDR1 is SGHVS and CDR2 is FQNEAQ.

This rearrangement joins TRBV7-3 to TRBJ2-1, with 9 bases identical to TRBD1. The V gene end was trimmed by 0 bases and the J gene end by 8 bases; junction bases not matched to a gene: 8. From germline, CDR1 is SGHTA and CDR2 FQGTGA. CDR3 length: 16 amino acids. CDR3 sequence reads: CASSLTSGTGFDEQFF. CDR3 DNA: TGTGCCAGCAGCTTAACCTCCGGGACAGGGTTCGATGAGCAGTTCTTC.

This clone was counted between two and nine times. This chain uses TRBV2 with TRBJ1-1; D unclear. The CDR3 length is 12 residues. CDR1 is SNHLY, CDR2 FYNNEI, per germline. V was clipped by 11 bases and J by 5 bases, with 15 bases between them. CDR3 DNA: TGTGCCGGTAAGACCTCTGGGACTGAAGCTTTCTTT. Protein: CAGKTSGTEAFF.

The J gene is TRBJ1-5, the V gene TRBV30, with 9 bases aligning to TRBD1. The trim removed 2 bases at V and 4 bases at J, leaving 6 bases unmatched. Germline-derived CDR1 and CDR2 are GTSNPN and SVGIG (reference sequence). CDR3 size: 15 residues. DNA for the CDR3: TGTGCCTGGAGTCCTGGGACAGGGCCGAATCAGCCCCAGCATTTT. Translation gives CAWSPGTGPNQPQHF.

The genes are TRBV18 and TRBJ1-4, with a possible D match to TRBD1 (5 bases). The CDR3 runs to 13 residues. The V gene's germline CDR1 is KGHSH and CDR2 LQKENI. The V and J ends lost 2 bases and 7 bases respectively, with 8 bases between them. The CDR3 DNA reads as TGTGCCAGCTCACCAGGGGCTCGTGAAAAACTGTTTTTT. It translates to CASSPGAREKLFF.

The CDR3 sequence: CSARTKGEQYF. CDR3 coding DNA: TGCAGTGCTAGAACGAAGGGCGAGCAGTACTTC. The rearrangement uses TRBV20-1 and TRBJ2-7; D call uncertain. Germline CDR1 DFQATT, CDR2 SNEGSKA (reference sequence). This CDR3 contains 11 residues. V dropped 2 bases and J dropped 6 bases, with 8 bases sitting between them.

In regard to this clone: The sample holds other DNA sequences that translate to the same CDR3. The rearrangement links TRBV11-3 to TRBJ2-2; D not certain. Between the trimmed V and J ends, which lost 0 bases and 4 bases, there was a span of 3 bases. CDR3 length: 13 residues. Germline V lookup: CDR1 SGHNT, CDR2 YENEEA. The CDR3 coding sequence is TGTGCCAGCAGCTTAGACTTCACCGGGGAGCTGTTTTTT. This gives the protein CASSLDFTGELFF.

The chain links TRBV7-9 to TRBJ2-1; TRBD1 is a possible D gene (5 bases). The CDR3 length is 14 residues. CDR1 is SEHNR and CDR2 is FQNEAQ in the germline V gene (reference sequence). V was clipped by 11 bases and J by 1 base, with 15 bases between them. The CDR3 sequence is CAVPGISSYNEQFF. In DNA form, the CDR3 reads TGTGCCGTACCAGGGATCAGTTCCTACAATGAGCAGTTCTTC.

The V gene is TRBV10-3, the J gene TRBJ1-1, with 8 bases identical to TRBD1. The V gene end was trimmed by 2 bases and the J gene end by 11 bases; junction bases not matched to a gene: 7. This CDR3 is built from 13 residues. Germline V gene sequence: CDR1 ENHRY, CDR2 SYGVKD. CDR3 DNA: TGTGCCATCAGTGAGGGGCAGGGGGCATTGGCTTTCTTT. Encoded protein: CAISEGQGALAFF.

The chain couples TRBV19 to TRBJ2-7; 9 bases match TRBD2. The germline CDR1 and CDR2 sequences are LNHDA and SQIVND (reference sequence). The CDR3 covers 15 residues. Unmatched junction bases numbered 6, after V lost 4 bases and J lost 2 bases. As DNA, the CDR3 is TGTGCCAGTAGTACCTCGGGACTAGCTGCCTACGAGCAGTACTTC. It translates to CASSTSGLAAYEQYF.

V is TRBV3-1 (or the pseudogene TRBV3-2) and J is TRBJ1-4, with D unclear. This CDR3 contains 14 residues. The V end lost 6 bases, the J end lost 8 bases, and 16 bases lay between the germline ends. Germline V lookup: CDR1 LGHDT, CDR2 YNNKEL (reference sequence). CDR3 nucleotide sequence: TGTGCCAGCAGTGGAACGGCCGTGGGGGAAAAACTGTTTTTT. As protein: CASSGTAVGEKLFF.

The CDR3 DNA reads TGTGCCATCAGTGGACAGGGCCCTAACACCGGGGAGCTGTTTTTT. Its translation: CAISGQGPNTGELFF. The chain links TRBV10-3 to TRBJ2-2; 7 nucleotides agree with TRBD1. CDR1 and CDR2 (germline): ENHRY, SYGVKD. The CDR3 contains 15 residues. Germline trimming cut 4 bases from V and 2 bases from J; bases unmatched to any gene: 4.

The V gene is TRBV23-1, the J gene TRBJ1-2, with TRBD1 matching over 9 bases. TRBV23-1 is labeled an ORF, and its function is uncertain. J was trimmed by 6 bases and V by 3 bases; bases with no gene match: 17. The CDR3 spans 18 residues. Here the CDR3 reads CASSHSKPGQGFEHGYTF. DNA of the CDR3: TGCGCCAGCAGTCATTCAAAGCCGGGACAGGGTTTCGAGCATGGCTACACCTTC.

The rearrangement joins TRBV24-1 to TRBJ1-1, with D unclear. Trimming shortened V by 5 bases and J by 1 base, and 7 bases separated the two germline ends. CDR3 length equals 13 residues. CDR1 KGHDR and CDR2 SFDVKD come from the germline V gene. Here the CDR3 reads CATSVDGNTEAFF. CDR3 nucleotide sequence: TGTGCCACCAGTGTTGATGGGAACACTGAAGCTTTCTTT.

The rearrangement joins TRBV9 to TRBJ2-3; no reliable D call. Per the germline V gene, CDR1 is SGDLS and CDR2 is YYNGEE. This CDR3 region has 12 residues. V was cut by 3 bases and J by 2 bases, with 4 bases left in between. The DNA of the CDR3 is TGTGCCAGCAGCGACTACACAGATACGCAGTATTTT. Translation gives CASSDYTDTQYF.

This rearrangement joins TRBV7-9 to TRBJ2-1; a weak D match, TRBD2 (6 bases). The CDR3 contains 16 residues. V was cut by 6 bases and J by 0 bases, with 15 bases left in between. CDR1 SEHNR and CDR2 FQNEAQ come from the germline V gene (reference sequence). Written as DNA, the CDR3 is TGTGCCAGCAGACTTAGCGGACTAAGCTCCTACAATGAGCAGTTCTTC. Amino acid sequence: CASRLSGLSSYNEQFF.

The chain is built from TRBV5-1 and TRBJ2-5; either TRBD1 or TRBD2 may fit D (5 bases each). V was shortened by 4 bases and J by 2 bases, with 15 bases between the two germline ends. This CDR3 has 15 residues. Germline V CDR1 and CDR2: SGHRS, YFSETQ. In nucleotides, the CDR3 is TGCGCCAGCAGCCCGACCCGGGGCGGGCAAGAGACCCAGTACTTC. Translating gives CASSPTRGGQETQYF.

The DNA of the CDR3 is TGTGCCAGCAGCGCCGGAGGAGCTGGGGCCAACGTCCTGACTTTC. It translates to CASSAGGAGANVLTF. The chain is built from TRBV28 and TRBJ2-6, with D perhaps matching TRBD2 (5 bases). Germline-derived CDR1 and CDR2 are MDHEN and SYDVKM. This CDR3 is 15 amino acids long. Trimming removed 6 bases from V and 2 bases from J, with 11 bases in between.